A selection of T cell receptor beta chains follows, all from one sample in a study of T cell responses to AZD1222 COVID-19 vaccine. TCRdb keeps only in-frame clones here, not all; method: immunoSEQ multiplex PCR. In the table there are about 89,000 clones, over 80% of which are singletons. The source was peripheral blood, collected 28 days after the second AZD1222 dose. The receptors were sampled from an adult who received the AZD1222 COVID-19 vaccine. Both conserved end residues are part of each CDR3. A D gene is named only where the DNA matches it firmly. Clone size, where shown, is once, few, many, or a class for clones that have expanded.

NA	TRBV5-1	NA	TRBJ2-7	CASSFSQSYEQYF	TGCGCCAGCAGCTTCTCACAGTCTTACGAGCAGTACTTC
NA	TRBV4-1	NA	TRBJ1-4	CASSHGTAATNEKLFF	TGCGCCAGCAGCCACGGAACAGCGGCAACTAATGAAAAACTGTTTTTT
NA	TRBV7-3	NA	TRBJ2-7	CASSPGVSSLYEQYF	TGTGCCAGCAGCCCAGGTGTGTCTAGTCTTTACGAGCAGTACTTC
NA	TRBV12-3/TRBV12-4	NA	TRBJ2-1	CASRADSYNEQFF	TGTGCCAGCAGGGCAGATAGTTACAATGAGCAGTTCTTC
NA	TRBV7-3	NA	TRBJ1-1	CASSPGPRGTEAFF	TGTGCCAGCAGCCCAGGGCCTCGAGGGACTGAAGCTTTCTTT
NA	TRBV7-7	TRBD2	TRBJ2-7	CASSTSGGRPYEQYF	TGTGCTAGCAGCACTAGCGGGGGGCGTCCCTACGAGCAGTACTTC
NA	TRBV14	NA	TRBJ1-2	CASSQAHYGYTF	TGTGCCAGCAGCCAAGCACACTATGGCTACACCTTC
NA	TRBV21-1	NA	TRBJ1-5	CASSKGDTAQHF	TGTGCCAGCAGCAAAGGAGACACGGCCCAGCATTTT
NA	TRBV24-1	NA	TRBJ1-2	CATSEGTPIDGYTF	TGTGCCACCAGTGAGGGGACACCCATCGACGGCTACACCTTC
NA	TRBV7-9	NA	TRBJ2-1	CASSPDTGSSYNEQFF	TGTGCCAGCAGCCCAGATACCGGGAGTTCCTACAATGAGCAGTTCTTC
once	TRBV7-9	TRBD2	TRBJ2-5	CASSYTSGVFQETQYF	TGTGCCAGCAGCTACACTAGCGGGGTATTCCAAGAGACCCAGTACTTC
NA	TRBV18	NA	TRBJ1-2	CASSPAGLNYGYTF	TGTGCCAGCTCACCGGCTGGCCTCAACTATGGCTACACCTTC
NA	TRBV7-9	NA	TRBJ1-2	CASSLGIRSRGYTF	TGTGCCAGCAGCTTAGGGATTAGGTCCCGGGGCTACACCTTC
NA	TRBV28	NA	TRBJ2-1	CASSFGGTYNEQFF	TGTGCCAGCAGTTTCGGTGGGACTTACAATGAGCAGTTCTTC
NA	TRBV6-2/TRBV6-3	NA	TRBJ1-1	CASSQQGMNTEAFF	TGTGCCAGCAGTCAGCAGGGGATGAACACTGAAGCTTTCTTT
NA	TRBV18	TRBD2	TRBJ2-3	CASSYLPSGGGTDTQYF	TGTGCCAGCTCATACCTCCCTAGCGGGGGAGGCACAGATACGCAGTATTTT
NA	TRBV19	NA	TRBJ2-1	CASSTGLPVYNEQFF	TGTGCCAGTAGTACGGGACTCCCCGTCTACAATGAGCAGTTCTTC
NA	TRBV19	NA	TRBJ1-2	CASSRDFRMGYGYTF	TGTGCCAGTAGCCGGGACTTCCGAATGGGATATGGCTACACCTTC
NA	TRBV5-1	NA	TRBJ1-2	CASSLSREARNSYTF	TGCGCCAGCAGCTTGAGTCGCGAGGCAAGGAATAGCTACACCTTC
NA	TRBV5-1	TRBD2	TRBJ2-3	CASSPGTSGISLTDTQYF	TGCGCCAGCAGCCCCGGGACTAGCGGGATCTCGCTCACAGATACGCAGTATTTT
once	TRBV9	NA	TRBJ2-6	CASSYTQQGSGANVLTF	TGTGCCAGCAGTTATACACAGCAGGGCTCTGGGGCCAACGTCCTGACTTTC
NA	TRBV6-6	TRBD2	TRBJ2-3	CASHGLAGGPDTQYF	TGTGCCAGCCACGGACTAGCGGGAGGACCAGATACGCAGTATTTT
NA	TRBV3-1/TRBV3-2	TRBD2	TRBJ2-7	CASSQVELGTSGPAAGYEQYF	TGTGCCAGCAGCCAAGTAGAACTTGGGACTAGCGGTCCCGCCGCCGGTTACGAGCAGTACTTC
NA	TRBV9	TRBD2	TRBJ2-7	CASSVASGPSYEQYF	TGTGCCAGCAGCGTAGCTAGCGGGCCTTCCTACGAGCAGTACTTC
NA	TRBV6-6	TRBD2	TRBJ2-3	CASSPRTSGGVRTDTQYF	TGTGCCAGCAGTCCCCGGACTAGCGGGGGGGTGCGCACAGATACGCAGTATTTT
NA	TRBV7-9	TRBD1	TRBJ1-1	CASSPSRQGGTEAFF	TGTGCCAGCAGCCCGTCCCGACAGGGCGGCACTGAAGCTTTCTTT
NA	TRBV3-1/TRBV3-2	NA	TRBJ2-7	CASSQAGTGAYEQYF	TGTGCCAGCAGCCAGGCCGGGACGGGAGCCTACGAGCAGTACTTC
NA	TRBV5-6	NA	TRBJ2-1	CASSLGGSNEQFF	TGTGCCAGCAGCTTAGGGGGTAGCAATGAGCAGTTCTTC
NA	TRBV28	NA	TRBJ2-3	CASRPAWSDTQYF	TGTGCCAGCAGACCCGCCTGGTCAGATACGCAGTATTTT